Ten or more counts support the clone carrying this T cell receptor (beta chain). As yet, its antigen is unknown. TCRdb reanalysed the 5' RACE reads using MiXCR and keeps one entry per CDR3 protein. The data show roughly 1,500,000 distinct CDR3 sequences, around 29% seen once. The sample belongs to a study of identical twins. Study findings and constraints: Abundant beta clonotypes from cord blood had fewer insertions, unlike memory repertoires, which showed none.

Per the germline V gene, CDR1 is SNHLY and CDR2 is FYNNEI. The CDR3 is 14 amino acids. Trimming at V came to 10 bases and at J to 1 base, leaving 8 bases not matched to a gene. This chain joins TRBV2 and TRBJ2-5; 8 bases match TRBD1. The sequenced sample consisted of cord blood. This TCR came from a newborn girl in good health. CDR3 amino acids: CATVGQGLQETQYF. Here the CDR3 DNA reads TGTGCCACCGTAGGACAGGGCCTCCAAGAGACCCAGTACTTC.